The 6 T cell receptor delta chains below come from one sample, sequenced in a study of γδ T cells in repeated Plasmodium falciparum infection. TCRdb fed the multiplex PCR reads into CATT to redo clone calling. The sample carries approximately 90,000 delta-chain clones, 0.98% recorded once. Gammadelta T cells were flow-sorted from PBMC into Vgamma9/Vdelta2+ and Vdelta2-negative populations for bulk analysis. The specimen was gamma-delta T cells from blood. These receptors came from a pool of human donors (malaria-infected and uninfected, not separated).

This clone was observed a few times. The TCRdb protein comes from a much larger clone and disagrees with this DNA's translation at residue 13, likely due to a read error; the protein given here is derived from the DNA. This chain joins TRDV1 and TRDJ1; D might be TRDD3 (6 bases). TCRdb leaves out the J gene; it was filled in here by matching the DNA to germline. The germline gives CDR1 TSWWSYY, CDR2 QGS. CDR3 length equals 17 residues. DNA for the CDR3: TGTGCTCTTGGGTCAATTCGAGGGTGGGGGGTCACCAATAAACTCATCTTT. Its translation is CALGSIRGWGVTNKLIF.

In regard to this clone: This DNA's translation differs at residues 3 and 14 from TCRdb's protein, which comes from a much larger clone; a read error is likely, and the protein shown is translated from the DNA. The genes are TRDV2 and TRDJ1; D perhaps matches TRDD3 (7 bases). The CDR3 length is 19 residues. Germline-derived CDR1 and CDR2 are GEAIGNYY and EKD. CDR3 residues: CARDRLPRGIQNDNDKLIF. The CDR3 nucleotides are TGTGCCCGTGACAGACTTCCTCGCGGGATACAGAACGACAACGATAAACTCATCTTT.

This clone was counted only a few times. TCRdb assigns this DNA the protein of a much larger clone, which departs from its translation at residue 11; this likely reflects a read error, and the protein shown comes from translating the DNA. The chain combines TRDV1 with TRDJ1, with D possibly matching TRDD3 (6 bases). The J gene, missing from TCRdb, was assigned here through DNA to germline matching. The CDR3 has 19 amino acids. Germline lookup yields CDR1 TSWWSYY and CDR2 QGS. V was pared by 3 bases and J by 0 bases, with 23 bases between. The CDR3: CALGDRGLWGSLYTDKLIF. The CDR3, as DNA: TGTGCTCTTGGGGATCGCGGCCTTTGGGGGTCCCTGTACACCGATAAACTCATCTTT.

Note on this clone: TCRdb records a much larger clone's protein for this DNA, with a difference at residue 4 that likely arises from a read error; the protein given is the translation of the DNA. The V and J genes are TRDV2 and TRDJ1, with D possibly TRDD2 on 6 matching bases. Here the J gene came from matching the DNA to germline, since TCRdb omits it. Trimming pared 5 bases from V and 0 bases from J, leaving 27 bases between. The CDR3 runs to 19 residues. In germline, CDR1 is GEAIGNYY, CDR2 EKD. The CDR3 loop reads CACGNSYAAAHKDTDKLIF. CDR3 coding DNA: TGTGCCTGTGGCAACTCCTACGCGGCTGCCCATAAAGACACCGATAAACTCATCTTT.

In regard to this clone: The translation of this DNA and the TCRdb protein of a much larger clone differ at residue 6, probably owing to a read error; the protein shown here is translated from the DNA. The chain joins TRDV1 to TRDJ1, with D tentatively TRDD2 or TRDD3 (6 bases each). TCRdb leaves out the J gene; it was filled in here by matching the DNA to germline. V shed 3 bases and J shed 0 bases, with 20 bases lying between them. The CDR3 is made up of 18 amino acids. Germline V gene lookup returns CDR1 TSWWSYY and CDR2 QGS. The CDR3 loop is CALGDPSAVLGYTDKLIF. The CDR3 coding sequence is TGTGCTCTTGGGGACCCTTCCGCAGTACTGGGATACACCGATAAACTCATCTTT.

This clone has only a few counts. A far larger clone is one base from this, pointing to a likely read error. Other DNA sequences from this sample encode an identical CDR3 as well. TRDV2 is the V gene, and the J gene was not called; the D call TRDD3 from the table was never checked on the DNA. CDR3 length: 15 residues. Germline V lookup: CDR1 GEAIGNYY, CDR2 EKD. The CDR3 nucleotides are TGTGCCTGTGACGCGGGGGATACTTCCACCGATAAACTTATCTTT. Translating gives CACDAGDTSTDKLIF.